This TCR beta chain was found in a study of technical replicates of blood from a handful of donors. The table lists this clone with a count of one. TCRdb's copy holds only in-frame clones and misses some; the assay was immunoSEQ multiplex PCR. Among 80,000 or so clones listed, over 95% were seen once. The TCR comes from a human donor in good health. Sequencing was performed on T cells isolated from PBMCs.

The CDR3: CASSLGRVSDTQYF. CDR3 coding DNA: TGTGCCAGCAGCTTGGGCAGGGTTTCAGATACGCAGTATTTT. This rearrangement joins TRBV5-8 to TRBJ2-3, with a tentative D call TRBD1 (5 bases). Germline V gene sequence: CDR1 SGHTS, CDR2 YDEGEE. This CDR3 spans 14 amino acids. Between the trimmed V and J ends, which lost 0 bases and 4 bases, there was a span of 9 bases.